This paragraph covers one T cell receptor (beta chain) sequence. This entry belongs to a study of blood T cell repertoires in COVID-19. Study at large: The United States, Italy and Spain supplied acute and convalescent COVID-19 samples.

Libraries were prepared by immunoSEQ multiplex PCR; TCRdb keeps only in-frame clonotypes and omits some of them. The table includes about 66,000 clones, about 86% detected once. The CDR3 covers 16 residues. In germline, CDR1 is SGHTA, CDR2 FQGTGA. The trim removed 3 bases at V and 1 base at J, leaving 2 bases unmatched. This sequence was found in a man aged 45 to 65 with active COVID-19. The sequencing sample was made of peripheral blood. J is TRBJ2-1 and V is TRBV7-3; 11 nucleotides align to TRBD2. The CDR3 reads CASSFTSGGSYNEQFF. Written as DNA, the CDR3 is TGTGCCAGCAGCTTCACTAGCGGGGGATCCTACAATGAGCAGTTCTTC.